This T cell receptor (beta chain) was recorded in a study of T-cell memory formation after mild COVID-19. Each CDR3 protein is one row after TCRdb ran MiXCR on the 5' RACE reads. The sample yields tens of thousands of distinct CDR3 sequences, around 27% seen once. This clonotype was found a few times. Material for sequencing was PBMCs or a T cell subset sorted from them (not recorded which). The TCR originated in a man between 18 and 35 years old who had mild COVID-19 (a few samples of this study predate the infection). Cell type and time point are not known.

The CDR3 loop is CASTPGSTDTQYF. CDR3 DNA sequence: TGTGCCAGCACCCCGGGGAGCACAGATACGCAGTATTTT. This chain joins TRBV6-5 and TRBJ2-3, with D maybe TRBD2 (5 bases). The CDR3 sequence is 13 residues long. Germline V gives CDR1 MNHEY, CDR2 SVGAGI. Trimming left V 7 bases short and J 0 bases short, with 8 bases between.